Sequencing of this T cell receptor beta chain was carried out in a study of regulatory and conventional T cells in RAG deficiency. This CDR3 contains 16 residues. The junction had 13 bases not matched to a gene; V was cut back by 6 bases and J by 2 bases. CDR1 is SGHRS, CDR2 YFSETQ, per germline. Genomic DNA came from blood regulatory T cells gated CD4+ CD25-high CD127-low. TCRdb's copy holds only in-frame clones and misses some; the assay was immunoSEQ multiplex PCR. There are roughly 11,000 clones in the sample; approximately 95% occur only once, and approximately 1.5% lies in the top ten. The sample also formed part of further work on regulatory T cells. That investigation notes: The primer mix had 52 TRBV and 13 TRBJ primers.

Sequences were obtained from CD127- CD25+ CD4+ Tregs sorted from blood. The source of this sequence is a human donor in good health. The chain links TRBV5-1 to TRBJ2-7, with TRBD1 identical over 8 bases. The CDR3 spells CASKGGPGQATYEQYF. The CDR3 DNA reads TGCGCCAGCAAGGGGGGTCCGGGACAGGCCACCTACGAGCAGTACTTC.